One sample yielded the 14 T cell receptor beta chains listed below, sequenced in a study of beta chain features in type 1 diabetes listed by TCRdb under 2018. Library generation was performed with the immunoSEQ multiplex PCR assay. The entire isolated RNA was reverse transcribed using the High Capacity cDNA Reverse Transcription Kit, and thus expressed TCRB transcripts were sequenced. TCRdb holds this immuneACCESS table with in-frame rearrangements only. Some clones are missing; in checked studies, unresolved V genes explain under half, and the rest has no known cause. A total of more than 300,000 clones appear in this sample, approximately 15% of them only once. Around 0.02% of the sample comes from the top ten. Material: naive CD4+ T cells from blood. According to the study, the label for this sample's cell subset or site signals: true naive CD4+ T cells. Receptors were obtained from a young woman in good health.

This clone was detected only a few times. This chain links TRBV18 with TRBJ2-7, with D perhaps matching TRBD1 (6 bases). The CDR3 has 14 residues. The germline V gene has CDR1 KGHSH and CDR2 LQKENI. The V end was cut by 2 bases, the J end by 3 bases, with 11 bases between. The CDR3 sequence: CASSPEQGIYEQYF. In nucleotides, the CDR3 is TGTGCCAGCTCACCAGAGCAGGGGATCTACGAGCAGTACTTC.

The chain links TRBV2 to TRBJ1-2, with D unresolved. The CDR3 contains 13 residues. V was shortened by 5 bases and J by 0 bases, with 7 bases between the two germline ends. Per germline, CDR1 SNHLY and CDR2 FYNNEI. CDR3 nucleotides: TGTGCCAGCAGTTTGTCAACTAACTATGGCTACACCTTC. Translated, it gives CASSLSTNYGYTF.

The chain joins TRBV5-4 to TRBJ2-7; TRBD2 matches 13 bases. The CDR3 has 15 amino acids. V dropped 2 bases and J dropped 11; count of bases not matched to a gene: 10. Germline V gene lookup returns CDR1 SGHNT and CDR2 YYREEE (reference sequence). The CDR3 DNA follows: TGTGCCAGCAGCTTCGAATCCGGGACTAGCGGGGAGGAGTACTTC. It specifies CASSFESGTSGEEYF. Looking up the rest from reference TRBV5-4 and TRBJ2-7 gives the full variable domain: ETGVTQSPTHLIKTRGQQVTLRCSSQSGHNTVSWYQQALGQGPQFIFQYYREEENGRGNFPPRFSGLQFPNYSSELNVNALELDDSALYLCASSFESGTSGEEYFGPGTRLTVT.

In its sample, this clone was seen a few times. This chain links TRBV28 with TRBJ1-2; possibly TRBD1 for D (6 bases). V lost 6 bases, J lost 1 base, and 15 bases lay in between. The CDR3 has 15 amino acids. In germline, CDR1 is MDHEN, CDR2 SYDVKM. The CDR3 here is CASSFDRTLNYGYTF. CDR3 DNA: TGTGCCAGCAGCTTCGACAGGACCCTTAACTATGGCTACACCTTC.

This clone was observed a few times. This chain joins TRBV5-4 and TRBJ2-1; 8 bases agree with TRBD2. The CDR3 sequence is 17 residues long. Per germline, CDR1 SGHNT and CDR2 YYREEE (reference sequence). J was trimmed by 0 bases and V by 6 bases; bases with no gene match: 11. CDR3 DNA: TGTGCCAGCACTCTCGGGGGGGGAGCTAACTCCTACAATGAGCAGTTCTTC. Its translation: CASTLGGGANSYNEQFF.

This clone turned up a few times. The V gene is TRBV4-1, the J gene TRBJ2-7, with 9 bases aligning to TRBD2. The J segment lost 1 base and the V segment lost 1 base, leaving 5 bases of the junction unmatched. Germline V CDR1 and CDR2: MGHRA, YSYEKL. The CDR3 totals 16 residues. This chain's CDR3 is CASSQGRGRGSYEQYF. CDR3 sequence (DNA): TGCGCCAGCAGCCAAGGACGCGGGAGGGGATCCTACGAGCAGTACTTC.

V and J are TRBV30 and TRBJ2-2; D is possibly TRBD2 (6 bases). The CDR3 is 18 residues long. The ends were cut back, 5 bases at V and 5 bases at J, with 27 bases in the middle. Per germline, CDR1 GTSNPN and CDR2 SVGIG (reference sequence). CDR3 in DNA: TGTGCCTGGCTACTACGGACTGGCGGGAATCTGAGGACCGGGGAGCTGTTTTTT. Its translation: CAWLLRTGGNLRTGELFF. Variable domain in full (rest from reference TRBV30 and TRBJ2-2): SQTIHQWPATLVQPVGSPLSLECTVEGTSNPNLYWYRQAAGRGLQLLFYSVGIGQISSEVPQNLSASRPQDRQFILSSKKLLLSDSGFYLCAWLLRTGGNLRTGELFFGEGSRLTVL.

The V and J genes are TRBV7-8 and TRBJ2-7, with 10 bases identical to TRBD1. The CDR3 is made up of 15 amino acids. Per the germline V gene, CDR1 is SGHVS and CDR2 is FQNEAQ. V gave up 3 bases and J gave up 5 bases; unmatched junction bases: 7. The CDR3 sequence: CASSFLGQGTHEQYF. The DNA for the CDR3 is TGTGCCAGCAGCTTTTTGGGACAGGGGACCCACGAGCAGTACTTC.

This clone turned up a few times. The J gene is TRBJ1-1, the V gene TRBV27; D is perhaps TRBD1 (6 bases). The CDR3 spans 15 residues. V lost 5 bases, J lost 2 bases, and 15 bases lay in between. The germline V gene encodes CDR1 MNHEY and CDR2 SMNVEV (reference sequence). In nucleotides, the CDR3 is TGTGCCAGCAGTCTAAGGACAGCGACAAACACTGAAGCTTTCTTT. Protein product: CASSLRTATNTEAFF.

In this sample, this clone turned up a few times. V usage is TRBV28 and J usage is TRBJ2-7; 11 bases map to TRBD2. Germline CDR1 MDHEN, CDR2 SYDVKM. There are 16 residues in the CDR3. V shed 4 bases, J shed 9 bases, and the junction held 14 bases outside the gene matches. The DNA for the CDR3 is TGTGCCAGCAGTTCGGTTCTAGCGGGAGGTCATAGGGTGCAGTACTTC. This translates into CASSSVLAGGHRVQYF. Full variable domain (remainder filled in from reference TRBV28 and TRBJ2-7): DVKVTQSSRYLVKRTGEKVFLECVQDMDHENMFWYRQDPGLGLRLIYFSYDVKMKEKGDIPEGYSVSREKKERFSLILESASTNQTSMYLCASSSVLAGGHRVQYFGPGTRLTVT.

This clone was recorded a few times. The CDR3, as DNA: TGCGCCAGCAGCCAAGATCAGGGTCAGCCCCAGCATTTT. It encodes CASSQDQGQPQHF. This chain joins TRBV4-1 and TRBJ1-5; tentative D call: TRBD1 (5 bases). V was cut by 0 bases and J by 6 bases, with 6 bases left in between. The germline CDR1 and CDR2 sequences are MGHRA and YSYEKL. This CDR3 is 13 amino acids long.

V and J are TRBV28 and TRBJ1-2; D not certain. The CDR3 covers 13 residues. Germline lookup yields CDR1 MDHEN and CDR2 SYDVKM. V dropped 10 bases and J dropped 3 bases, with 15 bases sitting between them. As DNA, the CDR3 is TGTGCCACCCGAGGCCCTGGTCACTATGGCTACACCTTC. It yields the protein CATRGPGHYGYTF.

Comment on this clone: The sample carries other DNA sequences with the same CDR3. The chain links TRBV28 to TRBJ2-7, with D unclear. Per the germline V gene, CDR1 is MDHEN and CDR2 is SYDVKM. CDR3 length: 10 residues. Trimming removed 6 bases from V and 3 bases from J, with 3 bases in between. CDR3 protein: CASSHYEQYF. CDR3 sequence (DNA): TGTGCCAGCAGCCACTACGAGCAGTACTTC. Supplemented by reference TRBV28 and TRBJ2-7, the full variable domain reads DVKVTQSSRYLVKRTGEKVFLECVQDMDHENMFWYRQDPGLGLRLIYFSYDVKMKEKGDIPEGYSVSREKKERFSLILESASTNQTSMYLCASSHYEQYFGPGTRLTVT.

This chain connects TRBV6-5 to TRBJ2-7; perhaps TRBD1 as D (6 bases). V lost 1 base and J 5 bases, leaving 18 bases between the germline ends. CDR3 length equals 16 residues. Per the germline V gene, CDR1 is MNHEY and CDR2 is SVGAGI. The CDR3 nucleotides are TGTGCCAGCAGTTACTGGGCAGGGGCGACAACCCACGAGCAGTACTTC. Translation: CASSYWAGATTHEQYF.